The clone carrying this T cell receptor beta chain showed up just a few times. What it binds is unknown. The V gene end was trimmed by 1 base and the J gene end by 4 bases; junction bases not matched to a gene: 8. This CDR3 contains 16 residues. The record originates from a study of CD8 T cells in ankylosing spondylitis. Libraries of TCR beta came from quantitative 5'-RACE with molecular barcodes. TCRdb reprocessed the 5' RACE reads via MiXCR and lists one record per CDR3 protein. The sample consists of over 450,000 distinct CDR3 sequences, 10% to 15% of them appearing once. Study-level results: Disease-linked clones reportedly showed significant enrichment in matched ankylosing spondylitis synovial fluid. Past research had described some motif variants in reactive arthritis synovial fluid and blood. Typical of ankylosing spondylitis blood, it appeared, was a TCR beta motif of under 10 highly homologous variants. Disease-linked clones proved CD8+ and comparatively uncommon in peripheral blood.

Sequences were obtained from blood, either unsorted or a sorted T cell fraction (not recorded which). V and J are TRBV12-3 or TRBV12-4 and TRBJ2-5; 8 bases map to TRBD2. The origin of this receptor is a male donor with ankylosing spondylitis. The CDR3 DNA reads TGTGCCAGCAGTTTAGGGGGACTAGTTAGGGGAGAGACCCAGTACTTC. This codes for CASSLGGLVRGETQYF.